This T cell receptor beta chain was identified in a study of T-cell reconstitution after alpha-beta-depleted transplantation in children. Findings and caveats of the study: One year after transplant, T-cell counts and diversity came mostly from newly produced T cells. Expanded graft clones numbering several hundred reportedly gave rise to alpha-beta T cells about two months after transplant. Some patients owed their high day-60 TCRbeta diversity to surviving recipient T cells and thymic progenitors.

The TCRbeta library was prepared with unique molecular identifiers. Via MiXCR, TCRdb re-called the PCR reads, giving one row per CDR3 protein. The data hold about 900,000 distinct CDR3 sequences, with under 30% observed a single time. The CDR3 covers 15 residues. Germline-derived CDR1 and CDR2 are DFQATT and SNEGSKA (reference sequence). The V segment lost 5 bases and the J segment 5 bases; nucleotides outside the gene matches: 12. On this clonotype: Its specificity is not known.

Sequencing used PBMCs, mostly from graft donor cells, obtained 360 days after TCRalphabeta/CD19-depleted stem cell transplant. The TCR was taken from a boy under three years old who had a stem cell transplant for SCID, so the T cells may come from the graft donor. V and J are TRBV20-1 and TRBJ1-1, with TRBD1 matching over 9 bases. This CDR3 is CSALNPGQGWTEAFF. Here the CDR3 DNA reads TGCAGTGCTTTGAATCCGGGACAGGGATGGACTGAAGCTTTCTTT.